The clone carrying this T cell receptor (beta chain) showed up just a few times. Then a second PCR, running roughly 7 to 11 cycles, was carried out with a sample-barcoded 5' primer and a J-beta primer mix. MiXCR, applied by TCRdb to the 5' RACE reads, yields one record per CDR3 protein. The table includes roughly 1.5 million distinct CDR3 sequences, roughly 43% detected once. The germline gives CDR1 LGHNA, CDR2 YSLEER. The trim removed 0 bases at V and 9 bases at J, leaving 4 bases unmatched. This CDR3 has 14 residues. The data were taken from a study of blood T cells in healthy people across ages. This chain connects TRBV4-3 to TRBJ1-2; 10 nucleotides align to TRBD1. The source of this sequence is a woman aged 18-29 years in good health. Sample: blood. In nucleotides, the CDR3 is TGCGCCAGCAGCCAAGATGGGGGACAGGGGCGCTACACCTTC. Translating it yields CASSQDGGQGRYTF.